These 20 T cell receptor beta chains originate from one sample sequenced in a study of T cell responses to AZD1222 COVID-19 vaccine. The repertoire was sequenced with immunoSEQ multiplex PCR; TCRdb's copy has only in-frame clones and lacks some. The sample records 60,000 to 85,000 clones, about three quarters being singletons. This specimen consisted of peripheral blood, obtained 28 days after the second dose of the MenACWY control vaccine. These receptors all come from an adult who received the MenACWY meningococcal vaccine as a control.

This chain uses TRBV29-1 with TRBJ2-3; D gene uncertain. Germline V lookup: CDR1 SQVTM, CDR2 ANQGSEA. This CDR3 is 11 amino acids long. Trimming shortened V by 3 bases and J by 0 bases, and 1 base separated the two germline ends. CDR3 loop: CSVDSTDTQYF. In nucleotides, the CDR3 is TGCAGCGTTGATAGCACAGATACGCAGTATTTT.

The J gene is TRBJ1-1, the V gene TRBV29-1; D gene uncertain. Germline CDR1 SQVTM, CDR2 ANQGSEA. Trimming cost V 3 bases and J 7 bases, with 3 bases left between them. The CDR3 spans 9 residues. The CDR3 DNA reads TGCAGCGTTGAGTATGAAGCTTTCTTT. Translating it yields CSVEYEAFF.

The chain carries TRBV7-2 and TRBJ2-5; 11 nucleotides match TRBD1. The CDR3 extends over 16 amino acids. CDR1 SGHTA and CDR2 FQGNSA come from the germline V gene. V lost 5 bases and J lost 7; bases outside the gene matches: 12. The CDR3 coding sequence is TGTGCCAGCAGCGCCCGGACAGGGGGCGCGTCGGGGACCCAGTACTTC. It codes for CASSARTGGASGTQYF.

V gene TRBV7-2 combines with J gene TRBJ1-6; maybe TRBD1 (6 bases). V was clipped by 5 bases and J by 5 bases, with 13 bases between them. The CDR3 is 15 residues long. CDR1 and CDR2 (germline): SGHTA, FQGNSA. The CDR3 is CASSLEQGNNSPLHF. The CDR3 DNA sequence: TGTGCCAGCAGCCTGGAGCAGGGGAATAATTCACCCCTCCACTTT.

J is TRBJ2-7 and V is TRBV11-2, with D hard to call. The germline V gene encodes CDR1 SGHAT and CDR2 FQNNGV. This CDR3 comprises 14 residues. Between the trimmed V and J ends, which lost 1 base and 0 bases, there was a span of 7 bases. CDR3 region: CASSLGRLSYEQYF. As DNA, the CDR3 is TGTGCCAGCAGCTTAGGCCGACTCTCCTACGAGCAGTACTTC.

The chain joins TRBV19 to TRBJ1-5; D remains ambiguous. V gave up 5 bases and J gave up 0 bases, with 8 bases separating them. The germline V gene has CDR1 LNHDA and CDR2 SQIVND (reference sequence). The CDR3 has 14 amino acids. DNA for the CDR3: TGTGCCAGTAGTTCCATGGGTAGCAATCAGCCCCAGCATTTT. It encodes CASSSMGSNQPQHF.

The chain has TRBV5-5 and TRBJ2-7; D uncertain. The length of the CDR3 is 13 residues. V was cut by 0 bases and J by 7 bases, with 11 bases left in between. Germline V CDR1 and CDR2: SGHKS, YYEKEE (reference sequence). The CDR3 coding sequence is TGTGCCAGCAGCTTGGTGACGCTGGAGGAGCAGTACTTC. Protein sequence: CASSLVTLEEQYF.

This clone appeared a few times. The CDR3 here is CATSENVDRPTKTGELFF. The DNA for the CDR3 is TGTGCCACCTCCGAAAACGTCGACAGGCCCACAAAAACCGGGGAGCTGTTTTTT. The chain employs TRBV10-3 and TRBJ2-2, with a possible D match to TRBD1 (6 bases). Per germline, CDR1 ENHRY and CDR2 SYGVKD. With 10 bases removed from V and 5 bases from J, the gap between germline ends came to 29 bases. CDR3 size: 18 residues.

The rearrangement links TRBV12-3 or TRBV12-4 to TRBJ1-2; D gene unclear. The CDR3 length is 12 residues. The V and J ends lost 4 bases and 11 bases respectively, with 14 bases between them. CDR3 DNA: TGTGCCAGCAGTTCTTTCAGTCGGCAGTACACCTTC. Translation gives CASSSFSRQYTF.

The chain uses TRBV18 and TRBJ1-1; D is unresolved. Looked up from germline, CDR1 is KGHSH and CDR2 is LQKENI. V lost 2 bases to trimming and J lost 1 base, with 5 bases between them. CDR3 length: 13 amino acids. The CDR3 DNA is TGTGCCAGCTCACCATCATCGAACACTGAAGCTTTCTTT. Protein sequence: CASSPSSNTEAFF. Drawing the rest from reference TRBV18 and TRBJ1-1, the complete variable domain is NAGVMQNPRHLVRRRGQEARLRCSPMKGHSHVYWYRQLPEEGLKFMVYLQKENIIDESGMPKERFSAEFPKEGPSILRIQQVVRGDSAAYFCASSPSSNTEAFFGQGTRLTVV.

The gene calls are TRBV23-1 and TRBJ2-3; tentatively, D is TRBD1 (6 bases). TRBV23-1 is an open reading frame whose function is uncertain. The CDR3 runs to 16 residues. With 2 bases removed from V and 14 bases from J, the gap between germline ends came to 26 bases. The chain's CDR3 is CASSQLRPGASHMRYF. DNA of the CDR3: TGCGCCAGCAGTCAACTCAGGCCAGGGGCGAGTCACATGCGGTATTTT.

V is TRBV6-1 and J is TRBJ2-6, with TRBD1 identical over 8 bases. The germline V gene has CDR1 MNHNS and CDR2 SASEGT. This CDR3 comprises 16 residues. V shed 3 bases, J shed 4 bases, and the junction held 5 bases outside the gene matches. In DNA, the CDR3 is TGTGCCAGCAGTGAGCAGGGGGCGCGAGGGGCCAACGTCCTGACTTTC. This sequence encodes CASSEQGARGANVLTF.

The chain carries TRBV6-5 and TRBJ1-4, with D hard to call. CDR3 length: 15 amino acids. Germline CDR1 MNHEY, CDR2 SVGAGI. V was trimmed by 0 bases and J by 0 bases, leaving 5 bases between them. Here the CDR3 DNA reads TGTGCCAGCAGTTACTCAGATGCAACTAATGAAAAACTGTTTTTT. This gives the protein CASSYSDATNEKLFF.

The chain employs TRBV11-2 and TRBJ2-2, with D possibly TRBD2 on 6 matching bases. The germline gives CDR1 SGHAT, CDR2 FQNNGV. Trimming cost V 7 bases and J 0 bases, with 12 bases left between them. This CDR3 contains 15 residues. The DNA for the CDR3 is TGTGCCAGCACCCCCAGGGAGGCGAACACCGGGGAGCTGTTTTTT. Amino acid sequence: CASTPREANTGELFF.

The rearrangement uses TRBV9 and TRBJ2-7; TRBD2 matches 9 bases. From germline, CDR1 is SGDLS and CDR2 YYNGEE. The ends lost 4 bases at V and 4 bases at J; junction bases unmatched: 3. The CDR3 is 13 amino acids. The CDR3 loop reads CASSQAGGYEQYF. The CDR3 nucleotides are TGTGCCAGCAGCCAAGCGGGAGGTTACGAGCAGTACTTC.

V and J are TRBV28 and TRBJ1-1; 7 bases are shared with TRBD1. The CDR3 length is 14 residues. Germline V gene lookup returns CDR1 MDHEN and CDR2 SYDVKM. V shed 7 bases, J shed 0 bases, and the junction held 5 bases outside the gene matches. The CDR3 sequence: CASIRDSLNTEAFF. CDR3 bases: TGTGCCAGCATCCGGGACAGCTTGAACACTGAAGCTTTCTTT.

The rearrangement uses TRBV5-4 and TRBJ1-1, with D uncertain. The CDR3 sequence is 14 residues long. Trimming pared 4 bases from V and 1 base from J, leaving 11 bases between. The V gene's germline CDR1 is SGHNT and CDR2 YYREEE (reference sequence). The CDR3 sequence: CASSPPGRNTEAFF. Written as DNA, the CDR3 is TGTGCCAGCAGCCCCCCCGGACGGAACACTGAAGCTTTCTTT. The variable domain in full, completed from reference TRBV5-4 and TRBJ1-1, reads ETGVTQSPTHLIKTRGQQVTLRCSSQSGHNTVSWYQQALGQGPQFIFQYYREEENGRGNFPPRFSGLQFPNYSSELNVNALELDDSALYLCASSPPGRNTEAFFGQGTRLTVV.

The rearrangement uses TRBV5-1 and TRBJ1-6; perhaps TRBD1 as D (5 bases). V shed 4 bases and J shed 10 bases, with 18 bases lying between them. Germline loops: CDR1 SGHRS, CDR2 YFSETQ. CDR3 length equals 15 residues. The CDR3 bases are TGCGCCAGCAGCCCGGCGGGGGGTTTTAGCTCACCCCTCCACTTT. Translating it yields CASSPAGGFSSPLHF. Full variable domain (missing parts from reference TRBV5-1 and TRBJ1-6): KAGVTQTPRYLIKTRGQQVTLSCSPISGHRSVSWYQQTPGQGLQFLFEYFSETQRNKGNFPGRFSGRQFSNSRSEMNVSTLELGDSALYLCASSPAGGFSSPLHFGNGTRLTVT.

This clone was seen more than once but under ten times. The genes are TRBV2 and TRBJ1-1; unclear D gene. Germline loops: CDR1 SNHLY, CDR2 FYNNEI. The CDR3 sequence is 11 residues long. V was clipped by 10 bases and J by 1 base, with 7 bases between them. The CDR3 nucleotides are TGTGCCACCCGGGAGAACACTGAAGCTTTCTTT. It codes for CATRENTEAFF.

There are a few counts of this clone. In the same sample, other DNA sequences code for this CDR3. The chain couples TRBV12-3 or TRBV12-4 to TRBJ1-6; D gene unclear. V lost 1 base to trimming and J lost 7 bases, with 5 bases between them. CDR3 length: 13 residues. CDR3 bases: TGTGCCAGCAGTTTAGTTCCGAATTCACCCCTCCACTTT. Translation: CASSLVPNSPLHF.